The rows below give T cell receptor beta chains drawn from one sample of a study of tumor and adjacent non-tumor tissue in lung cancer. One entry per CDR3 protein, called by TCRdb with MiXCR from the multiplex PCR reads. The sample yields about 200,000 distinct CDR3 sequences, roughly 70% seen once. Sequenced material: lung tumor tissue. These receptors were obtained from a man in his sixties with non-small cell lung cancer. CDR3s include the opening cysteine and the closing phenylalanine or tryptophan. The D gene is left open where the match is weak. Clone size, where shown, is once, few, many, or a class for clones that have expanded.

d_call	clone_size	j_call	v_call	cdr3_nt	cdr3_aa
NA	NA	TRBJ2-5	TRBV20-1	TGCAGTGTTCAACGCGGTGGGGGAGAGACCCAGTACTTC	CSVQRGGGETQYF
TRBD1	once	TRBJ1-1	TRBV28	TGTGCCAGCAGTTTAGGGGCTTGGACAGGGAACACTGAAGCTTTCTTT	CASSLGAWTGNTEAFF
TRBD1	NA	TRBJ2-2	TRBV29-1	TGCAGCGTTGGTCTGACAGGGATTAATACCGGGGAGCTGATTTTT	CSVGLTGINTGELIF
TRBD2	few	TRBJ2-1	TRBV12-3/TRBV12-4	TGTGCCAGCAGTTTAGCGTCAGCGGGGGCTCTATACAATGAGCAGTTCTTC	CASSLASAGALYNEQFF
TRBD1	NA	TRBJ2-5	TRBV6-5	TGTGCCAGCTCGGGGGGGGACAGGGGCGCGAGGCACTACTTC	CASSGGDRGARHYF
NA	NA	TRBJ2-5	TRBV20-1	TGCAGTACTCCTCCGGGATTAGCGGAAGAGACCCAGTACTTC	CSTPPGLAEETQYF
NA	NA	TRBJ2-4	TRBV12-3/TRBV12-4	TGTGGCAGCGGAACGGGGCTAGCCAAAAACATTCAATACTTC	CGSGTGLAKNIQYF
TRBD1	once	TRBJ2-7	TRBV5-1	TGCGCCAGCAGCTCGGACAGGGTTAACTGCGAGCAGTACTTC	CASSSDRVNCEQYF
NA	NA	TRBJ2-7	TRBV11-3	TGTGCCAGCAGCCCCGGGCCGGGGAAAAAGCACGAACAGTACTTC	CASSPGPGKKHEQYF
NA	once	TRBJ1-3	TRBV30	TGTGCCTGGAGTGAGCAGGGAAGCTCTGGAAACACCATATATTTT	CAWSEQGSSGNTIYF